This T cell receptor beta chain was sequenced during a study of cytomegalovirus exposure and HLA in healthy donors. About the study: Inside one of the first data releases sat about 85 million unique TCRs taken from HLA-typed donors. The Caucasian-associated ancestry cluster held 65% to 85% of over 350 genotyped donors. Study conclusions and caveats: Common viral pathogens (according to a later analysis) appeared linked to several of the most significant clusters. In a later analysis, CMV-associated beta chains were mostly HLA-associated, it appeared.

On this clone itself: Its antigen is not identified.

CDR3 length equals 14 residues. Germline V gene lookup returns CDR1 LNHNV and CDR2 YYDKDF (reference sequence). Trimming cost V 1 base and J 4 bases, with 10 bases left between them. The primer mix had 60 Vbeta and 13 Jbeta primers. The assay was immunoSEQ multiplex PCR, and TCRdb's table has in-frame clones only and misses some. The sample contains 85,000 to 100,000 clones, approximately 82% of which appear only once. Sequencing used PBMCs. V gene TRBV15 combines with J gene TRBJ2-5; perhaps TRBD2 as D (5 bases). The sequence came from a female donor in good health and CMV-seropositive. In nucleotides, the CDR3 is TGTGCCACCAGCAGAGGCCTAGCTTCAGAGACCCAGTACTTC. It yields the protein CATSRGLASETQYF.